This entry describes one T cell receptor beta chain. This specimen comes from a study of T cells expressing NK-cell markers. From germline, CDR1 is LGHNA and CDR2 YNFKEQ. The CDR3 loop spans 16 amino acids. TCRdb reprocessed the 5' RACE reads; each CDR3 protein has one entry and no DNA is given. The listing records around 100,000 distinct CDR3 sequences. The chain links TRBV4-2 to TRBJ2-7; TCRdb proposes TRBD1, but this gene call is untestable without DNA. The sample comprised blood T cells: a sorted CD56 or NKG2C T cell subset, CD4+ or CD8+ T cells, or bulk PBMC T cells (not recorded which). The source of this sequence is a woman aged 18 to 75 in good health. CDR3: CASSQPTGNGGYEQYF.